One and the same sample provided the 13 T cell receptor beta chains below, sequenced in a study of blood T cells in healthy people across ages. Primed by a sample-barcoded 5' primer and a J-beta primer mix, a second PCR proceeded for about 7 to 11 cycles. TCRdb fed the 5' RACE reads into MiXCR, producing one record per CDR3 protein. This table holds about 640,000 distinct CDR3 sequences, 45% to 65% found once. Sequenced: blood. The receptors were gathered from a man aged 55 to 69 in good health.

This clonotype has only a few counts. The chain carries TRBV20-1 and TRBJ2-5; 7 positions match TRBD2. CDR1 is DFQATT and CDR2 is SNEGSKA in the germline V gene (reference sequence). The CDR3 is 14 amino acids. With 0 bases clipped from V and 11 bases from J, the junction kept 12 bases outside the gene matches. The CDR3 coding sequence is TGCAGTGCTAGAGAGTCCAGGGCATTCGGGGGGCAGTACTTC. Translation: CSARESRAFGGQYF.

This rearrangement joins TRBV11-2 to TRBJ1-2, with no clear D. Germline V gene data show CDR1 as SGHAT and CDR2 as FQNNGV. V lost 3 bases to trimming and J lost 4 bases, with 12 bases between them. The CDR3 covers 14 residues. The CDR3 DNA is TGTGCCAGCAGCTTCCTCAGCGCCTCCTATGGCTACACCTTC. Its translation: CASSFLSASYGYTF.

The V call is TRBV6-2 or TRBV6-3, the J call TRBJ2-1, with D perhaps matching TRBD2 (5 bases). CDR1 MNHEY and CDR2 SVGEGT come from the germline V gene. The CDR3 sequence is 13 residues long. The ends were cut back, 4 bases at V and 11 bases at J, with 15 bases in the middle. CDR3 residues: CASSLEGTPKQFF. As DNA, the CDR3 is TGTGCCAGCAGTTTAGAGGGAACTCCCAAGCAGTTCTTC.

J is TRBJ2-1 and V is TRBV5-6; TRBD1 agrees at 8 bases. CDR3 length: 13 residues. Germline-derived CDR1 and CDR2 are SGHDT and YYEEEE. The ends lost 8 bases at V and 6 bases at J; junction bases unmatched: 7. CDR3 sequence (DNA): TGTGCCAGTCGGACAGGGCAGAGCAATGAGCAGTTCTTC. Translating gives CASRTGQSNEQFF.

This chain connects TRBV18 to TRBJ2-7; 12 bases line up with TRBD1. The V segment lost 2 bases and the J segment 3 bases; nucleotides outside the gene matches: 11. The CDR3 is 18 residues long. Germline-derived CDR1 and CDR2 are KGHSH and LQKENI. CDR3 sequence: CASSPFTPGQGANYEQYF. The CDR3 DNA is TGTGCCAGCTCACCATTCACTCCGGGACAGGGGGCAAACTACGAGCAGTACTTC.

The rearrangement links TRBV7-9 to TRBJ2-1; TRBD1 matches 8 bases. V was clipped by 3 bases and J by 13 bases; unmatched bases: 17. The CDR3 is made up of 16 amino acids. The V gene's germline CDR1 is SEHNR and CDR2 FQNEAQ (reference sequence). CDR3 DNA: TGTGCCAGCAGCTTTAGCACAGGGGGGTTCCAAGAGACCCAGTTCTTC. The encoded protein is CASSFSTGGFQETQFF.

This clonotype showed up just a few times. This chain joins TRBV28 and TRBJ2-1; 10 positions agree with TRBD2. Trimming cost V 6 bases and J 4 bases; bases outside gene matches: 6. The CDR3 loop spans 15 amino acids. Germline-derived CDR1 and CDR2 are MDHEN and SYDVKM. The CDR3 loop reads CASRVAGGVYNEQFF. The DNA for the CDR3 is TGTGCCAGCAGGGTAGCGGGGGGTGTATACAATGAGCAGTTCTTC. The full variable domain, with the rest looked up from reference TRBV28 and TRBJ2-1, is DVKVTQSSRYLVKRTGEKVFLECVQDMDHENMFWYRQDPGLGLRLIYFSYDVKMKEKGDIPEGYSVSREKKERFSLILESASTNQTSMYLCASRVAGGVYNEQFFGPGTRLTVL.

Concerning this clonotype itself: One end of the junction fails to match germline, which may point to a read error. The V and J genes are TRBV3-1 and TRBJ2-6; D remains ambiguous. CDR1 LGHDT and CDR2 YNNKEL come from the germline V gene (reference sequence). The CDR3 loop spans 14 amino acids. The DNA of the CDR3 is TGTGCCGGCAGCCAATTTGTTGGGGCCAACGTCCTGACTTTC. Translated: CAGSQFVGANVLTF.

This chain joins TRBV20-1 and TRBJ1-2; a weak D match, TRBD1 (5 bases). Looked up from germline, CDR1 is DFQATT and CDR2 is SNEGSKA (reference sequence). Trimming shortened V by 0 bases and J by 10 bases, and 15 bases separated the two germline ends. CDR3 length equals 13 residues. This chain's CDR3 is CSARDRVDGHYTF. The CDR3 region has the DNA TGCAGTGCTAGAGACAGGGTAGATGGACACTACACCTTC.

This sequence joins TRBV5-1 and TRBJ2-7, with 10 bases lining up with TRBD1. Per the germline V gene, CDR1 is SGHRS and CDR2 is YFSETQ. This CDR3 spans 15 amino acids. With V trimmed by 2 bases and J by 7 bases, 9 bases remained unmatched. CDR3 DNA sequence: TGCGCCAGCAGCTTTCCCGACAGGGGGCTGGCTGAGCAGTACTTC. Translation: CASSFPDRGLAEQYF. The complete variable domain, with remaining parts taken from reference TRBV5-1 and TRBJ2-7, reads KAGVTQTPRYLIKTRGQQVTLSCSPISGHRSVSWYQQTPGQGLQFLFEYFSETQRNKGNFPGRFSGRQFSNSRSEMNVSTLELGDSALYLCASSFPDRGLAEQYFGPGTRLTVT.

This clonotype was found a few times. The chain is built from TRBV4-1 and TRBJ1-1, with 11 bases that match TRBD1. V was clipped by 4 bases and J by 6 bases; unmatched bases: 7. The CDR3 extends over 15 amino acids. Germline-derived CDR1 and CDR2 are MGHRA and YSYEKL. The DNA for the CDR3 is TGCGCCAGCAGCCGGACAGGGGGCATTATAGCTGAAGCTTTCTTT. Residues: CASSRTGGIIAEAFF.

The table lists this clonotype with a few counts. This chain connects TRBV20-1 to TRBJ2-5, with a tentative D call TRBD2 (7 bases). Germline lookup yields CDR1 DFQATT and CDR2 SNEGSKA (reference sequence). V dropped 0 bases and J dropped 9 bases, with 17 bases sitting between them. The CDR3 is made up of 14 amino acids. The CDR3, as DNA: TGCAGTGCTAGAGACCTAGGGGGGGTCACTCCCCAGTACTTC. This codes for CSARDLGGVTPQYF.

The chain carries TRBV9 and TRBJ1-2; tentative D call: TRBD1 (6 bases). Trimming removed 3 bases from V and 0 bases from J, with 12 bases in between. Germline V gives CDR1 SGDLS, CDR2 YYNGEE. The CDR3 spans 15 residues. The CDR3 DNA is TGTGCCAGCAGCGAAAGTGCAGGGGCTAACTATGGCTACACCTTC. It translates to CASSESAGANYGYTF.